A selection of T cell receptor beta chains follows, all from one sample in a study of OX40 agonist ivuxolimab in advanced cancers. Generated by immunoSEQ multiplex PCR, the TCRdb table keeps only in-frame clones and is missing some. The sample includes roughly 50,000 clones, around 86% of them seen just once. The material sequenced was CD4+ or CD8+ T cells sorted from blood, taken in a trial of the OX40 agonist ivuxolimab. The receptors here all came from an adult with an advanced solid tumor such as melanoma, head and neck, liver or kidney cancer. CDR3s include the opening cysteine and the closing phenylalanine or tryptophan. The D gene is left open where the match is weak. A clone size is listed for some rows: how often the clone was seen (once, few, many), or a class if it is expanded.

V	size	J	D	CDR3	DNA
TRBV7-9	NA	TRBJ1-3	NA	CASSLAQGMGNTIYF	TGTGCCAGCAGCTTAGCGCAGGGGATGGGAAACACCATATATTTT
TRBV9	NA	TRBJ2-2	NA	CASSPRTDYTGELFF	TGTGCCAGCAGCCCGAGGACAGACTACACCGGGGAGCTGTTTTTT
TRBV5-1	NA	TRBJ1-4	TRBD1	CASRDPQGANEKLFF	TGCGCCAGCAGGGACCCTCAGGGGGCTAATGAAAAACTGTTTTTT
TRBV7-9	NA	TRBJ2-1	NA	CASSPSPSRAYNEQFF	TGTGCCAGCAGCCCTAGTCCTAGCCGGGCCTACAATGAGCAGTTCTTC
TRBV18	few	TRBJ2-2	NA	CASSPPGGVNTGELFF	TGTGCCAGCTCACCACCTGGCGGGGTTAACACCGGGGAGCTGTTTTTT
TRBV7-2	NA	TRBJ2-4	NA	CASSLRASPEAKNIQYF	TGTGCCAGCAGCTTAAGAGCGTCCCCCGAGGCCAAAAACATTCAGTACTTC
TRBV2	NA	TRBJ2-7	TRBD1	CASGQDRGYEQYF	TGTGCCAGCGGACAGGACAGGGGGTACGAGCAGTACTTC
TRBV27	NA	TRBJ1-1	TRBD1	CASTRTGGGTEAFF	TGTGCCAGCACCCGGACAGGGGGAGGGACTGAAGCTTTCTTT
TRBV18	NA	TRBJ2-7	NA	CASSPGTSDEQYF	TGTGCCAGCTCACCAGGGACGAGCGACGAGCAGTACTTC
TRBV19	NA	TRBJ1-2	TRBD1	CASSIDGTGYGYTF	TGTGCCAGTAGTATAGATGGGACAGGCTATGGCTACACCTTC